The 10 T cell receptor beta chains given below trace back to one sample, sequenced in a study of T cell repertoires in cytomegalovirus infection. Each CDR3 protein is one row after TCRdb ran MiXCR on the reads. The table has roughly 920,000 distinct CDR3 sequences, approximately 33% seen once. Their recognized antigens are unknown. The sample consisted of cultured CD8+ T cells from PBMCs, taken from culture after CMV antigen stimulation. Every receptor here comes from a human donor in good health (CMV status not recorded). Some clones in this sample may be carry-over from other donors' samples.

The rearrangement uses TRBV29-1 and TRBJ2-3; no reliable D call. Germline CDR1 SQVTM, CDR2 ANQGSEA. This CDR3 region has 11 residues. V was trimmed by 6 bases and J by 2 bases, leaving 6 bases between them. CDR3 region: CSVTPTDTQYF. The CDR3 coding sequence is TGCAGCGTAACTCCCACAGATACGCAGTATTTT.

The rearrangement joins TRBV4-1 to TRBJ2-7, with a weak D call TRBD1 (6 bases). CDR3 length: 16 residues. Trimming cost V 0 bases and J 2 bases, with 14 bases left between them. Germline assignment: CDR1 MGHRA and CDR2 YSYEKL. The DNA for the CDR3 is TGCGCCAGCAGCCAAGATGGCCCCGGACAGACCTACGAGCAGTACTTC. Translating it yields CASSQDGPGQTYEQYF.

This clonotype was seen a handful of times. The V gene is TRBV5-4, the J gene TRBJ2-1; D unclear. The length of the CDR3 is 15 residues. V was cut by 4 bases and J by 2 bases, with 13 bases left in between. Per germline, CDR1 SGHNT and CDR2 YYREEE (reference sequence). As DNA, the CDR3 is TGTGCCAGCAGCCCGACGGACCCAACCTACAATGAGCAGTTCTTC. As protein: CASSPTDPTYNEQFF.

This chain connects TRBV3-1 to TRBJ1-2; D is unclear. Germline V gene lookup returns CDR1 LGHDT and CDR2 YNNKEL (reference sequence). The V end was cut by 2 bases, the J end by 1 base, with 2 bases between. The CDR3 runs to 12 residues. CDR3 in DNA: TGTGCCAGCAGCCAATTTAACTATGGCTACACCTTC. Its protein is CASSQFNYGYTF.

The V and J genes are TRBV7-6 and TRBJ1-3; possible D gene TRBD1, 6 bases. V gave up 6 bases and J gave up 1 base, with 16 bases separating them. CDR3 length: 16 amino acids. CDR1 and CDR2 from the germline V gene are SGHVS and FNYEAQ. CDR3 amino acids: CASSNRDTSSGNTIYF. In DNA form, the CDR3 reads TGTGCCAGCAGTAACCGGGACACCTCATCTGGAAACACCATATATTTT. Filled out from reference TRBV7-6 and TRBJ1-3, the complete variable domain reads GAGVSQSPRYKVTKRGQDVALRCDPISGHVSLYWYRQALGQGPEFLTYFNYEAQQDKSGLPNDRFSAERPEGSISTLTIQRTEQRDSAMYRCASSNRDTSSGNTIYFGEGSWLTVV.

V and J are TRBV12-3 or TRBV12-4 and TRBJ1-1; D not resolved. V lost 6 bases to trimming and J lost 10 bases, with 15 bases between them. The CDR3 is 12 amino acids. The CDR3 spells CASRPRGFSAFF. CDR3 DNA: TGTGCCAGCAGGCCGCGGGGTTTCTCAGCTTTCTTT.

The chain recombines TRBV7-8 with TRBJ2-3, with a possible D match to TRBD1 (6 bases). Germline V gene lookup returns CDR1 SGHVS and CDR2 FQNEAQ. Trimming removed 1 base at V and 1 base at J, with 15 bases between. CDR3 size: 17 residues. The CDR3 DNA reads TGTGCCAGCAGCTTAGGGGTAGACAGGCACCGCACAGATACGCAGTATTTT. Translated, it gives CASSLGVDRHRTDTQYF.

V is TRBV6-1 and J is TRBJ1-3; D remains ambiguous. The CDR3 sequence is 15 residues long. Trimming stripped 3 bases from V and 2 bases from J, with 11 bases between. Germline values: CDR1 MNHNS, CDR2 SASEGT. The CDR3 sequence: CASSDRGITGNTIYF. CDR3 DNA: TGTGCCAGCAGTGATCGGGGAATCACTGGAAACACCATATATTTT.

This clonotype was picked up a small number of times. The CDR3 is CAISEPFEGYHRNEQFF. In DNA form, the CDR3 reads TGTGCCATCAGTGAACCCTTCGAGGGGTACCACCGAAATGAGCAGTTCTTC. The chain employs TRBV10-3 and TRBJ2-1; D is tentatively TRBD1 or TRBD2 (5 bases each). The germline CDR1 and CDR2 sequences are ENHRY and SYGVKD. The V gene lost 3 bases and the J gene lost 7 bases, with 22 bases spanning the gap. The CDR3 runs 17 residues.

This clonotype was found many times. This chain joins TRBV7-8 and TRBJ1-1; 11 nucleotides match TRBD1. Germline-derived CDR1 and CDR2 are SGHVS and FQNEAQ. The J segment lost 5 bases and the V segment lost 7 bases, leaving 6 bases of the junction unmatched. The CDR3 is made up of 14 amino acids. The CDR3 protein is CASILGTGGTEAFF. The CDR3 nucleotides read TGTGCCAGCATCCTTGGGACAGGGGGGACTGAAGCTTTCTTT.